This record concerns one TCR beta chain sequence. What it binds is unknown. The sample comes from a study of T cell responses to AZD1222 COVID-19 vaccine. This CDR3 region has 14 residues. Trimming shortened V by 3 bases and J by 0 bases, and 10 bases separated the two germline ends. CDR1 is SGDLS and CDR2 is YYNGEE in the germline V gene. This table comes from immunoSEQ multiplex PCR, and its TCRdb copy is limited to in-frame clones, with some not included. The sample lists fewer than 150,000 clones, 89% occurring once. Whole-study results and caveats: Per reports, nearly half of all spike-specific TCRs target regions that are unmutated in variants.

Material: peripheral blood, obtained 28 days after the second AZD1222 dose. The sequence came from an adult who received the AZD1222 COVID-19 vaccine. The gene calls are TRBV9 and TRBJ2-7, with D perhaps matching TRBD1 or TRBD2 (5 bases each). Here the CDR3 DNA reads TGTGCCAGCAGCGACCGGGACCGCTCCTACGAGCAGTACTTC. Amino acid sequence: CASSDRDRSYEQYF.